What follows are 2 T cell receptor beta chains derived from one specimen sequenced in a study of blood T cell repertoires in COVID-19. The repertoire was sequenced with immunoSEQ multiplex PCR; TCRdb's copy has only in-frame clones and lacks some. The table shows approximately 340,000 clones, with roughly 90% occurring only once. Sample: PBMCs or T cells enriched from blood (not recorded which). These receptors came from a middle-aged woman who had been exposed to COVID-19.

This chain uses TRBV18 with TRBJ1-2; D is unclear. The CDR3 has 16 amino acids. CDR1 and CDR2 (germline): KGHSH, LQKENI. Trimming removed 3 bases from V and 4 bases from J, with 18 bases in between. This CDR3 is CASSPSYTGIGYGYTF. The CDR3 DNA follows: TGTGCCAGCTCACCTTCATATACGGGAATAGGCTATGGCTACACCTTC.

The DNA for the CDR3 is TGCGCCAGCAGTTTCCTTCCCGGGACTAGCGGGGGGGTCTACAATGAGCAGTTCTTC. It encodes CASSFLPGTSGGVYNEQFF. This rearrangement joins TRBV5-1 to TRBJ2-1; TRBD2 aligns across 16 bases. The V gene's germline CDR1 is SGHRS and CDR2 YFSETQ. V lost 5 bases and J lost 3; bases outside the gene matches: 11. CDR3 length equals 19 residues.